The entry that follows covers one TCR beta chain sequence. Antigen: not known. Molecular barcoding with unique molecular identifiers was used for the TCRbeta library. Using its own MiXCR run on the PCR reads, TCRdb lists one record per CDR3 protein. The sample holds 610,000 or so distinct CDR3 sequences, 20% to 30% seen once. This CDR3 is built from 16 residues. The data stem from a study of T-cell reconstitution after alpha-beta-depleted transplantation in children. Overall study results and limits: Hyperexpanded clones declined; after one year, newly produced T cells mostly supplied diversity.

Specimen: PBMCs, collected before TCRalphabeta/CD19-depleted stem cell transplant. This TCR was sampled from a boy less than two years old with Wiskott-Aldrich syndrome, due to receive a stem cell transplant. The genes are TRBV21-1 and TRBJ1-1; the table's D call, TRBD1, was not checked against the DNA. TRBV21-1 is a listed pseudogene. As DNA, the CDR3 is TGTGCCAGCAGCCCTCCCGGACAGGGGGTCCGCACTGAAGCTTTCTTT. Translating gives CASSPPGQGVRTEAFF.